This TCR beta chain was observed in a study of identical twins. TCRdb independently ran MiXCR on the 5' RACE reads; one entry per CDR3 protein. The sample consists of hundreds of thousands of distinct CDR3 sequences, roughly 26% of them appearing once. The ends were cut back, 5 bases at V and 3 bases at J, with 9 bases in the middle. Germline V gene lookup returns CDR1 SGHNT and CDR2 YYREEE (reference sequence). CDR3 length equals 12 residues. The sample was also reused in another study, on T cells expressing NK-cell markers.

The sample was CD4+ T cells sorted from blood. The gene calls are TRBV5-4 and TRBJ2-7, with D perhaps TRBD2 (5 bases). This TCR came from a woman aged 18 to 35 in good health. The CDR3 DNA is TGTGCCAGCAGTCGCGACTACTACGAGCAGTACTTC. Residues: CASSRDYYEQYF.